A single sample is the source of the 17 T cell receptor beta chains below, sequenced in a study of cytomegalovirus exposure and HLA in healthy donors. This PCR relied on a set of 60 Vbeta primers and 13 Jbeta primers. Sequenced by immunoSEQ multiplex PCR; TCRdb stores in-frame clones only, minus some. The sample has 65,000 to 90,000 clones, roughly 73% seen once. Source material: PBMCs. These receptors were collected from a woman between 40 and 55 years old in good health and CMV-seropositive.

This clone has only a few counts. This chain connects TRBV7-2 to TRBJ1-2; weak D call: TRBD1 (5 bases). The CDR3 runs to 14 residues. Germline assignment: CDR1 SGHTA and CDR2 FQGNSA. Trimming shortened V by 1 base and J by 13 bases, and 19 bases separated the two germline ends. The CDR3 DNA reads TGTGCCAGCAGCTTAGAAAGGCTACAAGGGGTTGGCACCTTC. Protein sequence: CASSLERLQGVGTF.

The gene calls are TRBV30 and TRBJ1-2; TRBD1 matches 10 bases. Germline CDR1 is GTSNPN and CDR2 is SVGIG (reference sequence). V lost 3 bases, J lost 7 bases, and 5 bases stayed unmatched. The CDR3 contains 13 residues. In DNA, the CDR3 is TGTGCCTGGAGCCCCGGGACAGGGGTTGGCTACACCTTC. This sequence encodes CAWSPGTGVGYTF.

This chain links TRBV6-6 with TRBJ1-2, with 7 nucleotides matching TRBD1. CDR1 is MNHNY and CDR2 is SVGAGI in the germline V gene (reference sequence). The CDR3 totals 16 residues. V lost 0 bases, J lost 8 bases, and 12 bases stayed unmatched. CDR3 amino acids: CASSYSEGALSEGYTF. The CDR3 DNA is TGTGCCAGCAGTTACTCGGAGGGGGCTCTGAGTGAGGGCTACACCTTC.

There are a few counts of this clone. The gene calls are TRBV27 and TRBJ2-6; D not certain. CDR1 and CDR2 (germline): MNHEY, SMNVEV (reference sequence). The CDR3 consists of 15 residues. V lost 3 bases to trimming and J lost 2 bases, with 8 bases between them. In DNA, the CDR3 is TGTGCCAGCAGTTTGAGGCTGACTGGGGCCAACGTCCTGACTTTC. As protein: CASSLRLTGANVLTF. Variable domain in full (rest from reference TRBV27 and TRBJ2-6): EAQVTQNPRYLITVTGKKLTVTCSQNMNHEYMSWYRQDPGLGLRQIYYSMNVEVTDKGDVPEGYKVSRKEKRNFPLILESPSPNQTSLYFCASSLRLTGANVLTFGAGSRLTVL.

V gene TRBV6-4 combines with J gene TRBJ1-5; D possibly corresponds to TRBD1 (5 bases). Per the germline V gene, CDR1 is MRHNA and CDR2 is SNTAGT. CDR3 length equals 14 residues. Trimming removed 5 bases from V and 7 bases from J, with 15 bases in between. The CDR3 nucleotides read TGTGCCAGCAGTTACTTGGCAGGGCAACAGCCCCAGCATTTT. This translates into CASSYLAGQQPQHF.

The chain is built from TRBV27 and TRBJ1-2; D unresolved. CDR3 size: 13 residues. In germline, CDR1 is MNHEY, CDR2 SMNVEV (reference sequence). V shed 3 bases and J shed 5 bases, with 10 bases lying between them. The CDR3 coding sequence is TGTGCCAGCAGTTTTGGCCCCTGGTATGGCTACACCTTC. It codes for CASSFGPWYGYTF.

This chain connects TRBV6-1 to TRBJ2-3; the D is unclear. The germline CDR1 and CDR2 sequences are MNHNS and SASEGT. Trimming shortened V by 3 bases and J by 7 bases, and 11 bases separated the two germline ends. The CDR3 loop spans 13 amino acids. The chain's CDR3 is CASSEAPFNTQYF. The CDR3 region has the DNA TGTGCCAGCAGTGAGGCCCCGTTCAATACGCAGTATTTT.

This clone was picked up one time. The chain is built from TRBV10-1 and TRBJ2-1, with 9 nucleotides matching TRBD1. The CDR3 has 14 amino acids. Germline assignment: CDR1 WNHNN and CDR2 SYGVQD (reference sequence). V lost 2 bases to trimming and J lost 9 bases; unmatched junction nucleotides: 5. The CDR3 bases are TGCGCCAGCAGTGAGGGGACAGGGTGGAGTGAGCAGTTCTTC. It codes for CASSEGTGWSEQFF.

The CDR3 region has the DNA TGTGCCAGCAGCCCGTGGGGCCGAGCAGAGACCCAGTACTTC. Residues: CASSPWGRAETQYF. The chain links TRBV13 to TRBJ2-5, with D tentatively TRBD1 (5 bases). This CDR3 spans 14 amino acids. Germline V gene lookup returns CDR1 PRHDT and CDR2 FYEKMQ (reference sequence). V was cut by 5 bases and J by 4 bases, with 14 bases left in between.

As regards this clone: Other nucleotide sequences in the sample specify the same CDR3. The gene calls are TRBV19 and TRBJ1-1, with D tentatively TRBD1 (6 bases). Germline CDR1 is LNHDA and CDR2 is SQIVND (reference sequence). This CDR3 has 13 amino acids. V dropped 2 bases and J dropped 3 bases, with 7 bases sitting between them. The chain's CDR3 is CASSIKGDTEAFF. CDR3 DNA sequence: TGTGCCAGTAGTATAAAGGGGGACACTGAAGCTTTCTTT.

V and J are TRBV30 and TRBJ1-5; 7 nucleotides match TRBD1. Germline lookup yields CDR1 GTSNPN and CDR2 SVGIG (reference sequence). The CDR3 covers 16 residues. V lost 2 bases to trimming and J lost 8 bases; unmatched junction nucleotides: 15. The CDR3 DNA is TGTGCCTGGAGTAGTAGGGGGCATTCTCTAGTAGAGCCCCAGCATTTT. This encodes CAWSSRGHSLVEPQHF.

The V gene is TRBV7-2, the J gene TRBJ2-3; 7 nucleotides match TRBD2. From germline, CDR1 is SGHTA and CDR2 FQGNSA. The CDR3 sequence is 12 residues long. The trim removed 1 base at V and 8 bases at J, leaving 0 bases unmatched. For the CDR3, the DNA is TGTGCCAGCAGCTTAGAGCGGGGTACGCAGTATTTT. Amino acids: CASSLERGTQYF.

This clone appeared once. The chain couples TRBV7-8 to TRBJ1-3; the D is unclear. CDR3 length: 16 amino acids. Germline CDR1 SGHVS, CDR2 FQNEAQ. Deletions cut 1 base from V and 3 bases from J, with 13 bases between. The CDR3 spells CASSLEGRVVGNTIYF. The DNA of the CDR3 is TGTGCCAGCAGCTTAGAAGGGCGGGTGGTTGGAAACACCATATATTTT. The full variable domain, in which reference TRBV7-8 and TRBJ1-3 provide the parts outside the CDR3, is GAGVSQSPRYKVAKRGQDVALRCDPISGHVSLFWYQQALGQGPEFLTYFQNEAQLDKSGLPSDRFFAERPEGSVSTLKIQRTQQEDSAVYLCASSLEGRVVGNTIYFGEGSWLTVV.

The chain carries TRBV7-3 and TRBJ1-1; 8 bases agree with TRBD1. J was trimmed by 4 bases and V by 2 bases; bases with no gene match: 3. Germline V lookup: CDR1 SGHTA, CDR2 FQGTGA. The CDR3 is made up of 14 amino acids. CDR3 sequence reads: CASSLQGASTEAFF. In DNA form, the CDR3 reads TGTGCCAGCAGCTTACAGGGGGCGAGCACTGAAGCTTTCTTT.

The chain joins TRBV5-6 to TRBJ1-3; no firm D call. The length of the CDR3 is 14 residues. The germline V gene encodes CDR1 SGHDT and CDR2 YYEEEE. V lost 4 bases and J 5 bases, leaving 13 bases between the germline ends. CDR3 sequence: CASSPARVRNTIYF. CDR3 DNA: TGTGCCAGCAGCCCTGCCCGGGTCAGAAACACCATATATTTT.

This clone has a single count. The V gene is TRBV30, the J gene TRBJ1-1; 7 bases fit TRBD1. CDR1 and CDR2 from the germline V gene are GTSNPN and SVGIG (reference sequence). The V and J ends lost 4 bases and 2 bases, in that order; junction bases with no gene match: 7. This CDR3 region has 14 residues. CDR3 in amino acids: CAWTPTGVNTEAFF. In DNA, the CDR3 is TGTGCCTGGACCCCAACAGGGGTCAACACTGAAGCTTTCTTT.

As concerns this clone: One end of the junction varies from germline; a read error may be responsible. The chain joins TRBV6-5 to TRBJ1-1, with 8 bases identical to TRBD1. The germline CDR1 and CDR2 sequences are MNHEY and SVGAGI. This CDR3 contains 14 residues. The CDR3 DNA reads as TGTGCCAGCAGTTACGGACAGGGTAACACTGAACCTTTCTTT. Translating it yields CASSYGQGNTEPFF.